One sample yielded the 20 T cell receptor beta chains listed below, sequenced in a study of T-cell reconstitution after alpha-beta-depleted transplantation in children. Unique molecular identifiers were incorporated into the prepared TCRbeta library. TCRdb re-called the PCR reads through MiXCR, storing one row per CDR3 protein. The sample has approximately 1,000,000 distinct CDR3 sequences; around 30% are singletons. The sample consisted of PBMCs, mostly from graft donor cells, taken 360 days after TCRalphabeta/CD19-depleted stem cell transplant. These receptors all come from a boy in the first two years of life who had a stem cell transplant for SCID, so the T cells may come from the graft donor.

In this sample, this clonotype turned up once. The J gene is TRBJ2-1, the V gene TRBV20-1; 10 bases map to TRBD2. CDR1 DFQATT and CDR2 SNEGSKA come from the germline V gene (reference sequence). This CDR3 contains 15 residues. This CDR3 is CFSGYRLAGSNEQFF. Written as DNA, the CDR3 is TGCTTCAGTGGATATCGACTAGCGGGCTCCAATGAGCAGTTCTTC.

The CDR3 protein is CAWSVRTRAMNEQYF. Written as DNA, the CDR3 is TGTGCCTGGAGTGTAAGGACACGTGCAATGAACGAGCAGTACTTC. The chain is built from TRBV30 and TRBJ2-7, with a possible D match to TRBD1 (5 bases). Germline CDR1 GTSNPN, CDR2 SVGIG (reference sequence). The CDR3 totals 15 residues. Trimming removed 0 bases at V and 5 bases at J, with 17 bases between.

V and J are TRBV20-1 and TRBJ2-5; D unclear. The CDR3 runs 14 residues. Trimming cost V 2 bases and J 5 bases, with 15 bases left between them. The germline V gene has CDR1 DFQATT and CDR2 SNEGSKA (reference sequence). In DNA, the CDR3 is TGCAGTGCTAGATCCCTTTCAGTGTGGGAGACCCAGTACTTC. Protein: CSARSLSVWETQYF.

In this sample, this clonotype turned up a few times. The chain employs TRBV20-1 and TRBJ2-3; unclear D gene. CDR3 length equals 12 residues. Deletions cut 3 bases from V and 4 bases from J, with 8 bases between. Germline V gene lookup returns CDR1 DFQATT and CDR2 SNEGSKA (reference sequence). The CDR3 bases are TGCAGTGCTAGCCCGCGAGCAGATACGCAGTATTTT. Protein: CSASPRADTQYF.

This clonotype was detected a few times. The J gene is TRBJ2-5, the V gene TRBV11-2; perhaps TRBD2 as D (5 bases). Germline V gene lookup returns CDR1 SGHAT and CDR2 FQNNGV. The CDR3 runs 13 residues. The V end was cut by 1 base, the J end by 10 bases, with 13 bases between. CDR3 coding DNA: TGTGCCAGCAGCTTAGTCCTCTTTGAGGGCCAGTACTTC. This gives the protein CASSLVLFEGQYF.

This chain uses TRBV5-1 with TRBJ1-1; tentatively, D is TRBD1 (5 bases). This CDR3 region has 16 residues. Germline assignment: CDR1 SGHRS and CDR2 YFSETQ. The V end was cut by 1 base, the J end by 4 bases, with 17 bases between. CDR3 nucleotides: TGCGCCAGCAGCTTGAGCGCTACGGCAGGGACCACTGAAGCTTTCTTT. Encoded protein: CASSLSATAGTTEAFF.

The genes are TRBV7-7 and TRBJ2-7; TRBD2 matches at 10 bases. CDR1 is SSHAT and CDR2 is FNYEAQ in the germline V gene (reference sequence). The CDR3 runs to 19 residues. J gave up 2 bases and V 5 bases, and 18 bases lay outside the gene matches. The CDR3 sequence: CASSKVPPLLAGPPYEQYF. In nucleotides, the CDR3 is TGTGCCAGCAGCAAAGTCCCCCCGCTACTAGCGGGGCCCCCCTACGAGCAGTACTTC.

In its sample, this clonotype was seen a few times. This chain links TRBV5-1 with TRBJ2-1, with 9 nucleotides matching TRBD2. J lost 4 bases, V lost 7 bases, and 9 bases had no gene match. The germline gives CDR1 SGHRS, CDR2 YFSETQ. The CDR3 has 15 residues. The CDR3 is CASHPLAGQYNEQFF. CDR3 sequence (DNA): TGCGCCAGCCACCCGCTAGCGGGGCAGTACAATGAGCAGTTCTTC.

The V gene is TRBV15, the J gene TRBJ2-7, with D perhaps assigned TRBD1 or TRBD2 (5 bases each). The germline V and J ends were trimmed by 0 bases and 7 bases, with 19 bases remaining between them. The CDR3 contains 16 residues. Per the germline V gene, CDR1 is LNHNV and CDR2 is YYDKDF (reference sequence). The CDR3 protein is CATSREGVVSSREQYF. In DNA form, the CDR3 reads TGTGCCACCAGCAGAGAGGGGGTTGTTAGTTCGAGGGAGCAGTACTTC.

The table lists this clonotype with a few counts. CDR3 nucleotide sequence: TGTGCCAGCTCACCACCTCCCTGGGGGGATACGCAGTATTTT. Residues: CASSPPPWGDTQYF. The rearrangement uses TRBV18 and TRBJ2-3; D possibly uses TRBD1 or TRBD2 (5 bases each). Per the germline V gene, CDR1 is KGHSH and CDR2 is LQKENI. The CDR3 length is 14 residues. Trimming took off 0 bases at V and 6 bases at J, with 10 bases between the two ends.

The chain employs TRBV5-6 and TRBJ2-3; 11 nucleotides match TRBD2. V was pared by 1 base and J by 0 bases, with 10 bases of the junction left unmatched. The germline V gene has CDR1 SGHDT and CDR2 YYEEEE. CDR3 length: 19 amino acids. CDR3 sequence (DNA): TGTGCCAGCAGCTTGTTTCTTCTAGCGGGGGGCCTAAGCACAGATACGCAGTATTTT. Its translation is CASSLFLLAGGLSTDTQYF.

This chain uses TRBV5-4 with TRBJ2-1, with a tentative D call TRBD2 (7 bases). CDR3 length: 16 amino acids. Trimming removed 4 bases from V and 3 bases from J, with 17 bases in between. The germline CDR1 and CDR2 sequences are SGHNT and YYREEE (reference sequence). Here the CDR3 DNA reads TGTGCCAGCAGCCCCCCTGGGGGGGGGCTCTACAATGAGCAGTTCTTC. It yields the protein CASSPPGGGLYNEQFF.

This chain joins TRBV27 and TRBJ2-7, with a possible D match to TRBD2 (5 bases). The CDR3 sequence is 15 residues long. Germline lookup yields CDR1 MNHEY and CDR2 SMNVEV (reference sequence). V dropped 6 bases and J dropped 0 bases, with 15 bases sitting between them. As DNA, the CDR3 is TGTGCCAGCAGCTATACCTCTAGCAACTCCTACGAGCAGTACTTC. This gives the protein CASSYTSSNSYEQYF.

This clonotype was counted many times. The rearrangement links TRBV18 to TRBJ2-7; D may be TRBD2 (5 bases). CDR1 and CDR2 from the germline V gene are KGHSH and LQKENI. Trimming removed 3 bases from V and 2 bases from J, with 11 bases in between. The CDR3 consists of 14 residues. The CDR3 reads CASSPHAGTYEQYF. In nucleotides, the CDR3 is TGTGCCAGCTCACCCCACGCCGGGACCTACGAGCAGTACTTC.

The chain is built from TRBV5-1 and TRBJ2-1; 11 bases fit TRBD1. Trimming at V came to 9 bases and at J to 6 bases, leaving 8 bases not matched to a gene. The germline gives CDR1 SGHRS, CDR2 YFSETQ. The CDR3 consists of 14 residues. The CDR3 loop is CATQTGTGGNEQFF. As DNA, the CDR3 is TGCGCCACCCAGACCGGGACAGGGGGCAATGAGCAGTTCTTC.

This clonotype is a singleton in its sample. This sequence joins TRBV11-2 and TRBJ2-7; TRBD2 aligns across 10 bases. The trim removed 6 bases at V and 5 bases at J, leaving 25 bases unmatched. The CDR3 consists of 20 residues. CDR1 is SGHAT, CDR2 FQNNGV, per germline. In DNA, the CDR3 is TGTGCCAGCAGAGTTAATCCCGGACTAGCGGAGAACGGCCGCCTTGACGAGCAGTACTTC. Its protein product is CASRVNPGLAENGRLDEQYF.

The chain links TRBV29-1 to TRBJ2-3; D is unresolved. The V end lost 4 bases, the J end lost 0 bases, and 17 bases lay between the germline ends. The CDR3 sequence is 16 residues long. Germline assignment: CDR1 SQVTM and CDR2 ANQGSEA. CDR3 bases: TGCAGCGTTGTCGCGGCCAGGAGTTCTAGCACAGATACGCAGTATTTT. Protein: CSVVAARSSSTDTQYF.

The V gene is TRBV10-3, the J gene TRBJ2-2, with D perhaps being TRBD1 or TRBD2 (5 bases each). This CDR3 is 10 amino acids long. From germline, CDR1 is ENHRY and CDR2 SYGVKD. V was trimmed by 8 bases and J by 7 bases, leaving 5 bases between them. The CDR3 region has the DNA TGTGCCATCGGGGGCGGGGAGCTGTTTTTT. It translates to CAIGGGELFF.

CDR3 residues: CASSSGGLVSTDTQYF. The CDR3 bases are TGCGCCAGCAGCAGCGGGGGGTTGGTTTCGACAGATACGCAGTATTTT. This chain joins TRBV5-1 and TRBJ2-3; 9 bases agree with TRBD2. CDR1 is SGHRS, CDR2 YFSETQ, per germline. V was pared by 4 bases and J by 3 bases, with 9 bases of the junction left unmatched. The length of the CDR3 is 16 residues. The full variable domain, completed using reference TRBV5-1 and TRBJ2-3, is KAGVTQTPRYLIKTRGQQVTLSCSPISGHRSVSWYQQTPGQGLQFLFEYFSETQRNKGNFPGRFSGRQFSNSRSEMNVSTLELGDSALYLCASSSGGLVSTDTQYFGPGTRLTVL.

The CDR3 nucleotides read TGTGCCAGCAGCCAAGACCTGGGGCCAGGCACAGATACGCAGTATTTT. Translated, it gives CASSQDLGPGTDTQYF. V is TRBV14 and J is TRBJ2-3, with a possible D match to TRBD1 (5 bases). The CDR3 loop spans 16 amino acids. Germline-derived CDR1 and CDR2 are SGHDN and FVKESK. V was shortened by 0 bases and J by 1 base, with 11 bases between the two germline ends.